Below are 30 T cell receptor beta chains sequenced from a single sample in a study of shared clonotypes between healthy human individuals. The repertoire was sequenced with immunoSEQ multiplex PCR; TCRdb's copy has only in-frame clones and lacks some. The sample shows around 500,000 clones, 76% of them seen only once. The specimen was PBMCs. These receptors originate from a middle-aged woman in good health. Some clones in this sample may be carry-over from other donors' samples.

V and J are TRBV7-2 and TRBJ1-5; possible D gene TRBD1, 6 bases. The CDR3 has 16 residues. Germline V gives CDR1 SGHTA, CDR2 FQGNSA. V was clipped by 5 bases and J by 12 bases, with 26 bases between them. The CDR3 spells CASSTSGGTISVGQHF. For the CDR3, the DNA is TGTGCCAGCAGCACTAGCGGCGGGACAATCAGCGTGGGCCAGCATTTT.

The chain is built from TRBV7-8 and TRBJ2-2, with D uncertain. Germline V gene lookup returns CDR1 SGHVS and CDR2 FQNEAQ. V lost 2 bases to trimming and J lost 4 bases, with 11 bases between them. CDR3 length equals 15 residues. The CDR3, as DNA: TGTGCCAGCAGCTTATGGGCGGAACGCACCGGGGAGCTGTTTTTT. Protein product: CASSLWAERTGELFF.

The sample holds one count of this clone. The gene calls are TRBV30 and TRBJ1-4, with D possibly being TRBD1 (6 bases). V lost 1 base and J 8 bases, leaving 14 bases between the germline ends. The germline gives CDR1 GTSNPN, CDR2 SVGIG (reference sequence). This CDR3 is 14 amino acids long. The CDR3 DNA reads TGTGCCTGGAGTGCCAACAGGGTTCGGGAAAAACTGTTTTTT. It translates to CAWSANRVREKLFF.

The chain uses TRBV10-3 and TRBJ1-6, with a tentative D call TRBD1 (6 bases). Germline CDR1 ENHRY, CDR2 SYGVKD. V was cut by 10 bases and J by 4 bases, with 17 bases left in between. This CDR3 spans 15 amino acids. The CDR3 coding sequence is TGTGCCACCGGAGGGGGGCTTCCTTATAATTCACCCCTCCACTTT. Its protein is CATGGGLPYNSPLHF.

The chain recombines TRBV15 with TRBJ2-2; no clear D. V was pared by 6 bases and J by 14 bases, with 16 bases between. The length of the CDR3 is 12 residues. Germline CDR1 reads LNHNV; CDR2 reads YYDKDF (reference sequence). CDR3 coding DNA: TGTGCCACCAGTACTGCCGCTTCGGGTCTGTTTTTT. Translation: CATSTAASGLFF.

The J gene is TRBJ2-6, the V gene TRBV27, with D perhaps given as TRBD1 or TRBD2 (5 bases each). V lost 6 bases and J 3 bases, leaving 9 bases between the germline ends. Germline CDR1 is MNHEY and CDR2 is SMNVEV (reference sequence). The CDR3 covers 14 residues. DNA of the CDR3: TGTGCCAGCAGGAGGGGTGGTGGGGCCAACGTCCTGACTTTC. This codes for CASRRGGGANVLTF.

The chain has TRBV18 and TRBJ2-7; D is perhaps TRBD1 (6 bases). Trimming pared 4 bases from V and 0 bases from J, leaving 34 bases between. Germline V CDR1 and CDR2: KGHSH, LQKENI. The CDR3 extends over 22 amino acids. The CDR3 protein is CASSRRSRGGFGDTRFSYEQYF. The CDR3 nucleotides read TGTGCCAGCTCACGAAGAAGCAGGGGCGGATTTGGGGACACTAGGTTCTCCTACGAGCAGTACTTC.

The genes are TRBV28 and TRBJ2-7; 7 nucleotides match TRBD2. The CDR3 has 12 residues. Germline V lookup: CDR1 MDHEN, CDR2 SYDVKM. Trimming at V came to 6 bases and at J to 3 bases, leaving 2 bases not matched to a gene. CDR3: CASRGGIYEQYF. The CDR3 DNA is TGTGCCAGCAGGGGAGGGATCTACGAGCAGTACTTC.

J is TRBJ1-2 and V is TRBV2; tentative D call: TRBD1 (6 bases). From germline, CDR1 is SNHLY and CDR2 FYNNEI. The CDR3 loop spans 12 amino acids. V was cut by 6 bases and J by 2 bases, with 7 bases left in between. DNA of the CDR3: TGTGCCAGCAGGGACAGAAACTATGGCTACACCTTC. This codes for CASRDRNYGYTF.

The V call is TRBV28, the J call TRBJ2-3; 7 bases align to TRBD2. The CDR3 is made up of 16 amino acids. Germline assignment: CDR1 MDHEN and CDR2 SYDVKM. V shed 5 bases and J 5 bases; nucleotides not matched to a gene: 13. DNA of the CDR3: TGTGCCAGCAGTCTCAGCCGGCGGGAGAGCGGAGATACGCAGTATTTT. Translation: CASSLSRRESGDTQYF.

The chain carries TRBV10-3 and TRBJ1-3; D is unclear. V lost 5 bases and J lost 0, with 11 bases in between. This CDR3 has 15 residues. Germline V gene lookup returns CDR1 ENHRY and CDR2 SYGVKD. In DNA, the CDR3 is TGTGCCATCAGTTCACGGGAAAACTCTGGAAACACCATATATTTT. It codes for CAISSRENSGNTIYF.

V and J are TRBV27 and TRBJ2-7; 9 bases align to TRBD2. The CDR3 spans 17 residues. V lost 2 bases to trimming and J lost 2 bases; unmatched junction nucleotides: 10. Per the germline V gene, CDR1 is MNHEY and CDR2 is SMNVEV (reference sequence). The CDR3 DNA sequence: TGTGCCAGCAGTTTACCGTCCCTAGCGGGATTAGCCTACGAGCAGTACTTC. Translating it yields CASSLPSLAGLAYEQYF.

Concerning this clone itself: Different DNA sequences within this sample yield the same CDR3. The chain's CDR3 is CASSDRGLNEKLFF. CDR3 nucleotide sequence: TGTGCCAGCAGTGACCGGGGGCTTAATGAAAAACTGTTTTTT. The genes are TRBV2 and TRBJ1-4; weak D call: TRBD1 (6 bases). The V end was cut by 3 bases, the J end by 4 bases, with 9 bases between. The CDR3 contains 14 residues. CDR1 SNHLY and CDR2 FYNNEI come from the germline V gene.

Relative to its sample, this clone is medium-sized. Other DNA sequences from this sample encode an identical CDR3 as well. The rearrangement joins TRBV5-1 to TRBJ1-5, with 7 bases matching TRBD1. CDR1 and CDR2 from the germline V gene are SGHRS and YFSETQ. The trim removed 0 bases at V and 6 bases at J, leaving 6 bases unmatched. This CDR3 has 15 residues. As DNA, the CDR3 is TGCGCCAGCAGCTTGGAGGGGGCTCGTGGTCAGCCCCAGCATTTT. Its translation: CASSLEGARGQPQHF. Based on the CDR3 plus reference TRBV5-1 and TRBJ1-5, the full variable domain is KAGVTQTPRYLIKTRGQQVTLSCSPISGHRSVSWYQQTPGQGLQFLFEYFSETQRNKGNFPGRFSGRQFSNSRSEMNVSTLELGDSALYLCASSLEGARGQPQHFGDGTRLSIL.

For this clone: One end of the junction fails to match germline, which may point to a read error. The V and J genes are TRBV5-4 and TRBJ1-1, with TRBD1 identical over 8 bases. Germline V gene lookup returns CDR1 SGHNT and CDR2 YYREEE (reference sequence). This CDR3 contains 16 residues. CDR3 loop: CAGSLGQGALNTEAFF. The CDR3, as DNA: TGTGCCGGCAGCTTGGGGCAGGGGGCCTTGAACACTGAAGCTTTCTTT.

In DNA, the CDR3 is TGCGCCAGCAGCCTGGGACAATCCTACAATGAGCAGTTCTTC. It encodes CASSLGQSYNEQFF. The chain recombines TRBV5-1 with TRBJ2-1; possibly TRBD1 for D (6 bases). Per the germline V gene, CDR1 is SGHRS and CDR2 is YFSETQ. This CDR3 spans 14 amino acids. V lost 4 bases to trimming and J lost 1 base, with 9 bases between them.

The chain employs TRBV5-4 and TRBJ1-3, with no clear D. Germline V gene sequence: CDR1 SGHNT, CDR2 YYREEE (reference sequence). The ends were cut back, 6 bases at V and 4 bases at J, with 11 bases in the middle. The CDR3 contains 13 residues. The CDR3 DNA reads as TGTGCCAGCACCCACGATTCCGGAAACACCATATATTTT. Amino acids: CASTHDSGNTIYF.

This clone has ten or more counts. The chain is built from TRBV2 and TRBJ2-7; TRBD2 matches at 12 bases. This CDR3 has 15 residues. Trimming took 3 bases from V and 2 from J; bases not matched to a gene: 2. Germline V lookup: CDR1 SNHLY, CDR2 FYNNEI. This chain's CDR3 is CASSELAGGPYEQYF. CDR3 in DNA: TGTGCCAGCAGTGAGCTAGCGGGAGGGCCCTACGAGCAGTACTTC.

This rearrangement joins TRBV5-1 to TRBJ1-1; D remains ambiguous. Germline V gene lookup returns CDR1 SGHRS and CDR2 YFSETQ. Between the trimmed V and J ends, which lost 0 bases and 3 bases, there was a span of 9 bases. The CDR3 has 14 amino acids. The CDR3 DNA reads TGCGCCAGCAGCTTGGCCTCGGCCGACACTGAAGCTTTCTTT. As protein: CASSLASADTEAFF.

Written as DNA, the CDR3 is TGTGCCAGCAGTGACGGACTAGCGGTCACCTACGAGCAGTACTTC. Its protein is CASSDGLAVTYEQYF. J is TRBJ2-7 and V is TRBV6-4, with TRBD2 identical over 10 bases. V lost 2 bases and J lost 2; bases outside the gene matches: 3. The CDR3 runs to 15 residues. Per germline, CDR1 MRHNA and CDR2 SNTAGT.

The chain has TRBV7-2 and TRBJ2-1; TRBD2 is a possible D gene (5 bases). The CDR3 is made up of 14 amino acids. Germline V gene lookup returns CDR1 SGHTA and CDR2 FQGNSA. V was clipped by 3 bases and J by 3 bases, with 9 bases between them. The CDR3 region is CASSFSGDYNEQFF. CDR3 sequence (DNA): TGTGCCAGCAGCTTCTCCGGGGACTACAATGAGCAGTTCTTC. The full variable domain, rest sourced from reference TRBV7-2 and TRBJ2-1, is GAGVSQSPSNKVTEKGKDVELRCDPISGHTALYWYRQSLGQGLEFLIYFQGNSAPDKSGLPSDRFSAERTGGSVSTLTIQRTQQEDSAVYLCASSFSGDYNEQFFGPGTRLTVL.

Details on this clone: A read error is the likely source, as a far larger clone sits one nucleotide away. V usage is TRBV27 and J usage is TRBJ2-7; D gene ambiguous. Trimming pared 4 bases from V and 3 bases from J, leaving 4 bases between. The length of the CDR3 is 11 residues. Germline V lookup: CDR1 MNHEY, CDR2 SMNVEV (reference sequence). CDR3 coding DNA: TGTGCCAGCAGTTCGGACTACGAGCAGTACTTC. It is translated as CASSSDYEQYF.

The V call is TRBV6-4, the J call TRBJ1-2; D may be TRBD1 (5 bases). Germline V gives CDR1 MRHNA, CDR2 SNTAGT. Trimming removed 5 bases from V and 4 bases from J, with 11 bases in between. This CDR3 is 13 amino acids long. CDR3 protein: CASSPTGGYGYTF. CDR3 bases: TGTGCCAGCAGTCCCACAGGAGGCTATGGCTACACCTTC.

The chain has TRBV10-2 and TRBJ2-1; 15 bases match TRBD2. This CDR3 spans 19 amino acids. Germline V gives CDR1 WSHSY, CDR2 SAAADI. J was trimmed by 7 bases and V by 6 bases; bases with no gene match: 16. The CDR3, as DNA: TGCGCCAGCAGGGAGGGGGTAGGACTAGCGGGAGGGCCGGGAAATGAGCAGTTCTTC. This gives the protein CASREGVGLAGGPGNEQFF.

With regard to this clone: Germline is not matched at one junction end, which may reflect a read error. V gene TRBV30 combines with J gene TRBJ2-3, with D perhaps matching TRBD1 (6 bases). CDR1 GTSNPN and CDR2 SVGIG come from the germline V gene (reference sequence). This CDR3 comprises 14 residues. The CDR3, as DNA: TGTGCCTGGAGTAAGGAAAGGGACACAGATACGCAGTACTTT. The encoded protein is CAWSKERDTDTQYF.

Here the CDR3 DNA reads TGCGCCAGCAGCTTGGAAGGTAGCGGAGGTGAGCAGTTCTTC. Translated, it gives CASSLEGSGGEQFF. The rearrangement uses TRBV5-1 and TRBJ2-1; TRBD2 might be the D (6 bases). Germline-derived CDR1 and CDR2 are SGHRS and YFSETQ. The CDR3 has 14 residues. Deletions cut 0 bases from V and 9 bases from J, with 13 bases between.

J is TRBJ2-2 and V is TRBV5-6; either TRBD1 or TRBD2 may fit D (5 bases each). This CDR3 region has 16 residues. V lost 4 bases, J lost 1 base, and 14 bases lay in between. Germline V gene lookup returns CDR1 SGHDT and CDR2 YYEEEE. Here the CDR3 DNA reads TGTGCCAGCAGCCCACCCTGGGGGAGGAACACCGGGGAGCTGTTTTTT. Protein product: CASSPPWGRNTGELFF.

This clone was seen many times. The chain combines TRBV6-5 with TRBJ2-7, with 11 bases lining up with TRBD1. Looked up from germline, CDR1 is MNHEY and CDR2 is SVGAGI. CDR3 length: 13 amino acids. V lost 8 bases to trimming and J lost 6 bases; unmatched junction nucleotides: 6. The CDR3 nucleotides read TGTGCCAGCCGAGGACAGGGGGCTTTCGAGCAGTACTTC. Its protein product is CASRGQGAFEQYF.

V gene TRBV6-1 combines with J gene TRBJ1-4, with a tentative D call TRBD1 (5 bases). Germline assignment: CDR1 MNHNS and CDR2 SASEGT. The CDR3 has 12 amino acids. Trimming shortened V by 3 bases and J by 16 bases, and 15 bases separated the two germline ends. The CDR3 loop is CASSDSWRGGFF. CDR3 coding DNA: TGTGCCAGCAGTGACAGTTGGAGGGGAGGGTTTTTT.

This clone came up many times. J is TRBJ2-1 and V is TRBV18; 13 positions agree with TRBD2. Germline CDR1 is KGHSH and CDR2 is LQKENI. Losses at the gene ends were 6 bases for V and 8 bases for J; bases not matched to a gene: 7. The length of the CDR3 is 15 residues. This chain's CDR3 is CASSLTSGRSDEQFF. The CDR3 coding sequence is TGTGCCAGCTCCCTGACTAGCGGGAGGTCGGATGAGCAGTTCTTC.